The clone carrying this T cell receptor (beta chain) was seen at least ten times. The antigen remains unidentified. This sample is part of a study of identical twins. A universal primer site was added by template switching, and unique molecular identifiers were carried by the cDNA. TCRdb passed the 5' RACE reads through MiXCR, listing each CDR3 protein once. The sample has about 100,000 distinct CDR3 sequences; 5.9% are singletons. V was cut by 6 bases and J by 5 bases, with 13 bases left in between. The CDR3 totals 13 residues. General observations from the study: Twins shared out-of-frame alpha sequences with excess low generation probability. The authors noted that invariant MAIT and iNKT cells could partly confound zero-insertion analyses.

The TCR sequence derives from a woman between 50 and 59 years old in good health. V and J are TRBV12-3 or TRBV12-4 and TRBJ2-5; D possibly corresponds to TRBD2 (5 bases). The sample taken for sequencing was memory T cells sorted from blood. The CDR3 DNA is TGTGCCAGCAGCATAAAGGAGGCGGAGACCCAGTACTTC. Its translation is CASSIKEAETQYF.